This paragraph covers one T cell receptor (beta chain) sequence. The antigen is undetermined. The Oncomine TCR Beta short-read assay was applied to DNA of cultured CD4+ T cells. TCRdb re-called the PCR reads with MiXCR, one entry per CDR3 protein. The sample holds about 20,000 distinct CDR3 sequences, 44% seen once. This sample stems from a study of vaccination and CD4 T cells after COVID-19. V was trimmed by 1 base and J by 6 bases, leaving 12 bases between them. Germline loops: CDR1 SSHAT, CDR2 FNYEAQ (reference sequence). The CDR3 is made up of 14 amino acids. Treatment meaning: approximately nine-day PBMC culture with coronavirus spike peptide pools or control peptides (ViraFEST assay).

The sequencing here drew on CD4+ T cells from blood, cultured in vitro, taken before SARS-CoV-2 vaccination. The V gene is TRBV7-7, the J gene TRBJ2-5; D possibly corresponds to TRBD1 (6 bases). This clonotype originated in a human donor who had recovered from COVID-19. This chain's CDR3 is CASSLVQGSQTQYF. The DNA of the CDR3 is TGTGCCAGCAGCTTAGTTCAGGGGTCGCAGACCCAGTACTTC. The whole variable domain, filled in from reference TRBV7-7 and TRBJ2-5, reads GAGVSQSPRYKVTKRGQDVTLRCDPISSHATLYWYQQALGQGPEFLTYFNYEAQPDKSGLPSDRFSAERPEGSISTLTIQRTEQRDSAMYRCASSLVQGSQTQYFGPGTRLLVL.